The 7 T cell receptor beta chains in this list originate from one sample, sequenced in a study of blood T cell repertoires in COVID-19. The repertoire was sequenced with immunoSEQ multiplex PCR; TCRdb's copy has only in-frame clones and lacks some. There are about 220,000 clones in the sample; about four fifths occur only once, and around 3.3% lies in the top ten. The sequencing sample was made of peripheral blood. The receptors come from an elderly woman with acute or convalescent COVID-19.

The chain carries TRBV6-1 and TRBJ2-1; the D is unclear. CDR3 size: 14 residues. Germline V gene lookup returns CDR1 MNHNS and CDR2 SASEGT. V was clipped by 2 bases and J by 7 bases, with 12 bases between them. CDR3 sequence (DNA): TGTGCCAGCAGTGAACAGTGGAGTGCTAATGAGCAGTTCTTC. Its protein is CASSEQWSANEQFF.

The DNA of the CDR3 is TGTGCCTGGAGTGTACCAGGGCAGGGTAATCAGCCCCAGCATTTT. Encoded protein: CAWSVPGQGNQPQHF. The chain couples TRBV30 to TRBJ1-5, with D perhaps TRBD1 (5 bases). The length of the CDR3 is 15 residues. Looked up from germline, CDR1 is GTSNPN and CDR2 is SVGIG (reference sequence). V lost 0 bases and J 4 bases, leaving 13 bases between the germline ends. Using reference TRBV30 and TRBJ1-5 for the parts outside the CDR3, the full variable domain is SQTIHQWPATLVQPVGSPLSLECTVEGTSNPNLYWYRQAAGRGLQLLFYSVGIGQISSEVPQNLSASRPQDRQFILSSKKLLLSDSGFYLCAWSVPGQGNQPQHFGDGTRLSIL.

The chain joins TRBV4-1 to TRBJ1-1; tentative D call: TRBD1 (5 bases). The CDR3 consists of 14 residues. Trimming removed 2 bases at V and 10 bases at J, with 17 bases between. The germline V gene has CDR1 MGHRA and CDR2 YSYEKL. CDR3 nucleotides: TGCGCCAGCAGCCAAATCGAGGCGGGGGTCGCAGCTTTCTTT. It is translated as CASSQIEAGVAAFF.

The chain recombines TRBV3-1 (or the pseudogene TRBV3-2) with TRBJ2-2, with D perhaps matching TRBD2 (6 bases). The CDR3 is 16 residues long. The V gene's germline CDR1 is LGHDT and CDR2 YNNKEL (reference sequence). Trimming stripped 3 bases from V and 1 base from J, with 12 bases between. The CDR3 loop reads CASSQRRVQNTGELFF. The DNA for the CDR3 is TGTGCCAGCAGCCAGAGGAGGGTTCAGAACACCGGGGAGCTGTTTTTT.

This clone showed up just once. The chain recombines TRBV11-2 with TRBJ2-1; 8 nucleotides align to TRBD2. This CDR3 is 16 amino acids long. Germline V gives CDR1 SGHAT, CDR2 FQNNGV. The junction had 8 bases not matched to a gene; V was cut back by 3 bases and J by 4 bases. The CDR3 DNA follows: TGTGCCAGCAGCTTGTACCCGCGCGGGGGGTACAATGAGCAGTTCTTC. Protein: CASSLYPRGGYNEQFF.

In its sample, this clone was seen once. V is TRBV10-3 and J is TRBJ1-1, with D perhaps matching TRBD1 (5 bases). CDR3 length: 13 amino acids. Per the germline V gene, CDR1 is ENHRY and CDR2 is SYGVKD. V was pared by 2 bases and J by 1 base, with 5 bases between. CDR3 coding DNA: TGTGCCATCAGTGAGACAGGGAACACTGAAGCTTTCTTT. The encoded protein is CAISETGNTEAFF.

The CDR3 here is CASSRDPLGAGAPGETQYF. DNA for the CDR3: TGCGCCAGCAGCAGGGACCCCCTAGGAGCGGGGGCCCCCGGGGAGACCCAGTACTTC. The rearrangement uses TRBV4-1 and TRBJ2-5; 8 nucleotides match TRBD2. The germline V gene encodes CDR1 MGHRA and CDR2 YSYEKL. This CDR3 contains 19 residues. V was clipped by 5 bases and J by 5 bases; unmatched bases: 22.